Presented here are 24 T cell receptor beta chains from one specimen sequenced in a study of T cell responses to AZD1222 COVID-19 vaccine. Profiled with immunoSEQ multiplex PCR; TCRdb holds only in-frame clones, not every one. The table has around 190,000 clones, roughly 92% seen once; the top ten hold 1.7%. This specimen was peripheral blood, taken 28 days after the second AZD1222 dose. The receptors shown here come from an adult who received the AZD1222 COVID-19 vaccine.

V and J are TRBV12-3 or TRBV12-4 and TRBJ2-1; D gene ambiguous. V was clipped by 2 bases and J by 1 base, with 3 bases between them. The CDR3 extends over 13 amino acids. The CDR3 nucleotides are TGTGCCAGCAGTTTAATGTCCTACAATGAGCAGTTCTTC. It yields the protein CASSLMSYNEQFF.

The V gene is TRBV12-3 or TRBV12-4, the J gene TRBJ2-3; the match to TRBD2 covers 8 bases. V was pared by 3 bases and J by 8 bases, with 4 bases of the junction left unmatched. The CDR3 spans 13 residues. Here the CDR3 DNA reads TGTGCCAGCAGTTTGACGGGGGGGTCTACGCAGTATTTT. Its protein is CASSLTGGSTQYF.

The gene calls are TRBV3-1 (or the pseudogene TRBV3-2) and TRBJ2-6; the D is unclear. Trimming cost V 0 bases and J 3 bases, with 15 bases left between them. Germline V CDR1 and CDR2: LGHDT, YNNKEL (reference sequence). This CDR3 has 18 residues. The CDR3 DNA reads as TGTGCCAGCAGCCAAGATCCGGGCCTCTTATTTGGGGCCAACGTCCTGACTTTC. Protein product: CASSQDPGLLFGANVLTF.

This chain uses TRBV9 with TRBJ1-2; D is unresolved. Germline CDR1 and CDR2: SGDLS and YYNGEE. There are 14 residues in the CDR3. Trimming left V 0 bases short and J 5 bases short, with 11 bases between. The CDR3 loop is CASSVGQGPYGYTF. The CDR3 nucleotides are TGTGCCAGCAGCGTAGGCCAAGGTCCGTATGGCTACACCTTC. Full variable domain (remainder filled in from reference TRBV9 and TRBJ1-2): DSGVTQTPKHLITATGQRVTLRCSPRSGDLSVYWYQQSLDQGLQFLIQYYNGEERAKGNILERFSAQQFPDLHSELNLSSLELGDSALYFCASSVGQGPYGYTFGSGTRLTVV.

The V gene is TRBV4-2, the J gene TRBJ1-1, with 11 bases aligning to TRBD1. Per the germline V gene, CDR1 is LGHNA and CDR2 is YNFKEQ. The V gene end was trimmed by 0 bases and the J gene end by 7 bases; junction bases not matched to a gene: 7. The CDR3 sequence is 16 residues long. The DNA for the CDR3 is TGTGCCAGCAGCCAAGATAATCCCGGGACAGGGGGTGAAGCTTTCTTT. Amino acids: CASSQDNPGTGGEAFF.

Only one count was recorded for this clone. The chain has TRBV11-2 and TRBJ2-1; 7 nucleotides match TRBD1. Germline V CDR1 and CDR2: SGHAT, FQNNGV. The CDR3 is 15 amino acids. V was clipped by 5 bases and J by 5 bases; unmatched bases: 9. The chain's CDR3 is CASSPDRASHNEQFF. CDR3 DNA: TGTGCCAGCAGCCCCGACAGGGCGTCTCACAATGAGCAGTTCTTC.

The chain combines TRBV7-2 with TRBJ1-1; no firm D call. CDR1 SGHTA and CDR2 FQGNSA come from the germline V gene. With 10 bases removed from V and 1 base from J, the gap between germline ends came to 10 bases. The CDR3 has 12 residues. This CDR3 reads CATSAQNTEAFF. The CDR3 DNA sequence: TGTGCCACCTCGGCGCAGAACACTGAAGCTTTCTTT. The variable domain in full, completed from reference TRBV7-2 and TRBJ1-1, reads GAGVSQSPSNKVTEKGKDVELRCDPISGHTALYWYRQSLGQGLEFLIYFQGNSAPDKSGLPSDRFSAERTGGSVSTLTIQRTQQEDSAVYLCATSAQNTEAFFGQGTRLTVV.

The CDR3 DNA reads as TGTGCCAGCACCCCTATTACAGGGAACTATGGCTACACCTTC. As protein: CASTPITGNYGYTF. This chain connects TRBV2 to TRBJ1-2, with D possibly matching TRBD1 (6 bases). The V gene's germline CDR1 is SNHLY and CDR2 FYNNEI. The V and J ends lost 7 bases and 2 bases respectively, with 14 bases between them. The CDR3 is 14 amino acids.

The chain joins TRBV19 to TRBJ1-1; no reliable D call. The CDR3 totals 13 residues. Between the trimmed V and J ends, which lost 10 bases and 0 bases, there was a span of 12 bases. Germline V gives CDR1 LNHDA, CDR2 SQIVND (reference sequence). DNA of the CDR3: TGTGCCACCTCACAGAGAATGAACACTGAAGCTTTCTTT. It codes for CATSQRMNTEAFF.

The rearrangement joins TRBV5-8 to TRBJ2-4; TRBD1 might be the D (6 bases). Germline CDR1 reads SGHTS; CDR2 reads YDEGEE. Trimming pared 3 bases from V and 1 base from J, leaving 8 bases between. This CDR3 is built from 14 residues. As DNA, the CDR3 is TGTGCCAGCAGCTCCCAGGGGGCCAAAAACATTCAGTACTTC. Translation gives CASSSQGAKNIQYF. Full variable domain (outside the CDR3, taken from reference TRBV5-8 and TRBJ2-4): EAGVTQSPTHLIKTRGQQATLRCSPISGHTSVYWYQQALGLGLQFLLWYDEGEERNRGNFPPRFSGRQFPNYSSELNVNALELEDSALYLCASSSQGAKNIQYFGAGTRLSVL.

The chain employs TRBV28 and TRBJ1-2, with D possibly TRBD1 on 6 matching bases. This CDR3 has 16 residues. Trimming shortened V by 7 bases and J by 1 base, and 19 bases separated the two germline ends. Germline CDR1 and CDR2: MDHEN and SYDVKM. The CDR3 sequence is CASTVTGTEINYGYTF. Here the CDR3 DNA reads TGTGCCAGCACCGTAACAGGGACGGAAATTAACTATGGCTACACCTTC.

The chain uses TRBV7-9 and TRBJ2-5; TRBD1 matches at 8 bases. Germline CDR1 SEHNR, CDR2 FQNEAQ (reference sequence). The V and J ends lost 5 bases and 5 bases, in that order; junction bases with no gene match: 4. This CDR3 is built from 13 residues. The CDR3 sequence is CASSGTGGETQYF. For the CDR3, the DNA is TGTGCCAGCAGCGGGACAGGAGGGGAGACCCAGTACTTC.

The chain recombines TRBV2 with TRBJ1-5; 11 positions match TRBD1. CDR3 size: 18 residues. In germline, CDR1 is SNHLY, CDR2 FYNNEI. Losses at the gene ends were 5 bases for V and 1 base for J; bases not matched to a gene: 10. The CDR3 DNA is TGTGCCAGCAGTTCCGGGACAGGGGGTTCCCCCAGCAATCAGCCCCAGCATTTT. This sequence encodes CASSSGTGGSPSNQPQHF.

The V and J genes are TRBV6-6 and TRBJ2-5, with no clear D. Germline-derived CDR1 and CDR2 are MNHNY and SVGAGI (reference sequence). V was trimmed by 6 bases and J by 5 bases, leaving 10 bases between them. The CDR3 consists of 12 residues. CDR3 residues: CASSSQWETQYF. CDR3 sequence (DNA): TGTGCCAGCAGCTCACAGTGGGAGACCCAGTACTTC.

V gene TRBV7-2 combines with J gene TRBJ2-1; TRBD1 aligns across 7 bases. V lost 2 bases, J lost 7 bases, and 8 bases stayed unmatched. This CDR3 is 15 amino acids long. Germline V CDR1 and CDR2: SGHTA, FQGNSA. CDR3 in DNA: TGTGCCAGCAGCTTATACAACACAGGGGAGAATGAGCAGTTCTTC. Protein: CASSLYNTGENEQFF.

This chain uses TRBV6-6 with TRBJ1-1; D is undetermined. The CDR3 length is 11 residues. Deletions cut 5 bases from V and 11 bases from J, with 12 bases between. Germline lookup yields CDR1 MNHNY and CDR2 SVGAGI (reference sequence). The CDR3 spells CASSPDYEAFF. CDR3 DNA: TGTGCCAGCAGTCCCGACTATGAGGCTTTCTTT.

This clone has just one count. The chain joins TRBV5-1 to TRBJ2-5, with 10 bases lining up with TRBD1. The trim removed 0 bases at V and 4 bases at J, leaving 0 bases unmatched. CDR3 size: 14 residues. The germline V gene has CDR1 SGHRS and CDR2 YFSETQ. CDR3 bases: TGCGCCAGCAGCTTGGGGGACAGGGGAGAGACCCAGTACTTC. Protein: CASSLGDRGETQYF.

V is TRBV5-6 and J is TRBJ1-1; D is uncertain. Germline CDR1 and CDR2: SGHDT and YYEEEE. Between the trimmed V and J ends, which lost 0 bases and 11 bases, there was a span of 11 bases. The CDR3 is 12 amino acids. CDR3 in DNA: TGTGCCAGCAGCTTGGGGTACGGTGGGGCTTTCTTT. Translated, it gives CASSLGYGGAFF.

V usage is TRBV5-4 and J usage is TRBJ1-2; the D gene is possibly TRBD1 (6 bases). The germline V gene encodes CDR1 SGHNT and CDR2 YYREEE (reference sequence). V gave up 1 base and J gave up 5 bases, with 12 bases separating them. The CDR3 is 14 amino acids. CDR3: CASSLYRVEYGYTF. CDR3 sequence (DNA): TGTGCCAGCAGCTTGTACAGGGTAGAATATGGCTACACCTTC. The full variable domain, rest sourced from reference TRBV5-4 and TRBJ1-2, is ETGVTQSPTHLIKTRGQQVTLRCSSQSGHNTVSWYQQALGQGPQFIFQYYREEENGRGNFPPRFSGLQFPNYSSELNVNALELDDSALYLCASSLYRVEYGYTFGSGTRLTVV.

The CDR3 protein is CASSFGGRNEQYF. In DNA, the CDR3 is TGTGCCAGCAGTTTCGGGGGGAGGAACGAGCAGTACTTC. The chain uses TRBV27 and TRBJ2-7; 7 bases are a match to TRBD2. CDR1 MNHEY and CDR2 SMNVEV come from the germline V gene (reference sequence). After removal of 3 bases from V and 5 bases from J, the junction contained 4 bases not matched to a gene. The CDR3 has 13 amino acids.

Only a few counts were recorded for this clone. The chain employs TRBV5-6 and TRBJ2-3; tentatively, D is TRBD1 or TRBD2 (5 bases each). Germline CDR1 reads SGHDT; CDR2 reads YYEEEE. Deletions cut 4 bases from V and 2 bases from J, with 20 bases between. The CDR3 is 17 amino acids. CDR3 sequence reads: CASSPGLGPPSTDTQYF. DNA of the CDR3: TGTGCCAGCAGCCCGGGGCTAGGTCCCCCGTCCACAGATACGCAGTATTTT. Combining the CDR3 with reference TRBV5-6 and TRBJ2-3 gives the whole variable domain DAGVTQSPTHLIKTRGQQVTLRCSPKSGHDTVSWYQQALGQGPQFIFQYYEEEERQRGNFPDRFSGHQFPNYSSELNVNALLLGDSALYLCASSPGLGPPSTDTQYFGPGTRLTVL.

The chain employs TRBV19 and TRBJ2-3, with D tentatively TRBD2 (6 bases). CDR3 size: 15 residues. Germline loops: CDR1 LNHDA, CDR2 SQIVND (reference sequence). V was shortened by 4 bases and J by 0 bases, with 11 bases between the two germline ends. The CDR3 DNA is TGTGCCAGTAGTACCGGGCGGGGCAGCACAGATACGCAGTATTTT. It specifies CASSTGRGSTDTQYF.

V usage is TRBV7-9 and J usage is TRBJ1-6; TRBD1 agrees at 11 bases. The junction had 9 bases not matched to a gene; V was cut back by 7 bases and J by 10 bases. Per the germline V gene, CDR1 is SEHNR and CDR2 is FQNEAQ (reference sequence). The CDR3 totals 15 residues. The CDR3 nucleotides are TGTGCCAGCAATTCCGGGACAGGGGGAAACTCACCCCTCCACTTT. This encodes CASNSGTGGNSPLHF.

There are a few counts of this clone. V gene TRBV10-3 combines with J gene TRBJ2-2; 7 bases are shared with TRBD1. CDR3 length equals 13 residues. The V gene end was trimmed by 7 bases and the J gene end by 7 bases; junction bases not matched to a gene: 6. CDR1 is ENHRY and CDR2 is SYGVKD in the germline V gene. CDR3 nucleotide sequence: TGTGCCATCACCGACAGGGTTTACGGGGAGCTGTTTTTT. Translating gives CAITDRVYGELFF.